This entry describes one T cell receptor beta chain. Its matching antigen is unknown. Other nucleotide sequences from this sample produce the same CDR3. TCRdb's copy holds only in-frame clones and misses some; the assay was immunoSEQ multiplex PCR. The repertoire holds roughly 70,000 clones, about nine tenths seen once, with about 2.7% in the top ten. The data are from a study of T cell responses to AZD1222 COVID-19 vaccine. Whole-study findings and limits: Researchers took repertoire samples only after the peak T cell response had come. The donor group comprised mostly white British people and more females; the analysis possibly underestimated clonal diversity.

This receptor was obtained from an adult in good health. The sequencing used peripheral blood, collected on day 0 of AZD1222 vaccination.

CDR3 sequence reads: CASSLVSNNEQFF. As DNA, the CDR3 is TGTGCCAGCAGCTTAGTGTCGAACAATGAGCAGTTCTTC. This chain joins TRBV11-3 and TRBJ2-1; D call uncertain. Germline V gene lookup returns CDR1 SGHNT and CDR2 YENEEA. Trimming took 1 base from V and 5 from J, leaving 6 bases between them. The CDR3 length is 13 residues.